What follows are 9 T cell receptor beta chains derived from one specimen sequenced in a study of identical twins. TCRdb used MiXCR to reprocess the 5' RACE reads, holding one entry per CDR3 protein. The data show approximately 470,000 distinct CDR3 sequences, over 12% seen once. These data also featured in a second study, about yellow fever vaccine responses in identical twins.

The sequencing sample was made of CD4+ T cells sorted from blood. All receptors derive from a woman between 18 and 29 years old in good health.

The chain combines TRBV5-6 with TRBJ2-1; D gene ambiguous. The CDR3 is 16 amino acids. V gave up 4 bases and J gave up 1 base, with 15 bases separating them. Germline V gene lookup returns CDR1 SGHDT and CDR2 YYEEEE. The CDR3 is CASSRRKTVSYNEQFF. The CDR3 DNA follows: TGTGCCAGCAGCAGACGAAAGACGGTTTCCTACAATGAGCAGTTCTTC.

This clonotype was picked up a small number of times. V and J are TRBV5-1 and TRBJ2-3; D may match TRBD1 or TRBD2 (6 bases each). CDR1 and CDR2 from the germline V gene are SGHRS and YFSETQ. The CDR3 runs 15 residues. V shed 0 bases and J shed 4 bases, with 12 bases lying between them. CDR3 nucleotide sequence: TGCGCCAGCAGCTTGGAGGGGGGCAGGCCAGATACGCAGTATTTT. It is translated as CASSLEGGRPDTQYF.

The J gene is TRBJ2-1, the V gene TRBV19; D unresolved. Deletions cut 6 bases from V and 9 bases from J, with 12 bases between. The germline CDR1 and CDR2 sequences are LNHDA and SQIVND (reference sequence). The CDR3 length is 12 residues. CDR3 protein: CASRETPGEQFF. The CDR3 nucleotides read TGTGCCAGTAGGGAGACCCCAGGTGAGCAGTTCTTC.

This clonotype was counted a few times. The chain has TRBV11-2 and TRBJ2-7; TRBD2 agrees at 16 bases. This CDR3 has 18 residues. Germline assignment: CDR1 SGHAT and CDR2 FQNNGV. J lost 3 bases, V lost 1 base, and 6 bases had no gene match. In nucleotides, the CDR3 is TGTGCCAGCAGCTTAGTGGGGACTAGCGGGGGGGCCGACTACGAGCAGTACTTC. Its protein is CASSLVGTSGGADYEQYF.

This clonotype was seen a few times. V gene TRBV27 combines with J gene TRBJ2-4; maybe TRBD1 (6 bases). The V end was cut by 4 bases, the J end by 0 bases, with 22 bases between. The CDR3 contains 19 residues. Germline values: CDR1 MNHEY, CDR2 SMNVEV (reference sequence). CDR3 region: CASSSMAGTLFSAKNIQYF. The CDR3 region has the DNA TGTGCCAGCAGTTCGATGGCAGGGACACTTTTTTCAGCCAAAAACATTCAGTACTTC.

This clonotype was seen more than once but under ten times. The gene calls are TRBV12-5 and TRBJ2-1; 9 positions agree with TRBD2. The CDR3 totals 20 residues. V gave up 2 bases and J gave up 6 bases; unmatched junction bases: 20. Germline loops: CDR1 LGHNT, CDR2 FRNRAP. CDR3 sequence reads: CASGLSPKHRGDSGGNEQFF. The CDR3 region has the DNA TGTGCTAGTGGTTTGAGCCCCAAACACCGGGGAGATAGCGGGGGCAATGAGCAGTTCTTC.

This rearrangement joins TRBV25-1 to TRBJ2-7; the D gene is possibly TRBD2 (5 bases). CDR1 and CDR2 (germline): MGHDK, SYGVNS. The CDR3 consists of 15 residues. Between the trimmed V and J ends, which lost 3 bases and 4 bases, there was a span of 16 bases. The CDR3: CASSDAGLGSYEQYF. CDR3 coding DNA: TGTGCCAGCAGTGATGCTGGTCTTGGGAGTTACGAGCAGTACTTC.

This clonotype was seen only a few times. The genes are TRBV7-9 and TRBJ2-1; D gene unclear. This CDR3 comprises 16 residues. Germline CDR1 reads SEHNR; CDR2 reads FQNEAQ (reference sequence). V was clipped by 5 bases and J by 5 bases, with 19 bases between them. The CDR3 DNA sequence: TGTGCCAGCAGCCCTTTTCTTCGCGGAGTTAACAATGAGCAGTTCTTC. Protein sequence: CASSPFLRGVNNEQFF.

The V and J genes are TRBV4-1 and TRBJ2-5, with TRBD2 identical over 10 bases. The CDR3 spans 19 residues. CDR1 is MGHRA, CDR2 YSYEKL, per germline. The ends lost 5 bases at V and 4 bases at J; junction bases unmatched: 19. In DNA form, the CDR3 reads TGCGCCAGCAGCTCACGGGAGGGTCGTATAGCGGGGGGTGGAGAGACCCAGTACTTC. It yields the protein CASSSREGRIAGGGETQYF.